This passage covers 6 T cell receptor beta chains from one sample sequenced in a study of blood T cell repertoires in COVID-19 (TCRdb year 2020). The library was made by the immunoSEQ multiplex PCR assay. TCRdb took over this immuneACCESS table, retaining in-frame rearrangements with V and J assigned. Such tables are incomplete; in checked studies, under half of the missing clones stem from an unresolved V gene, and the remainder is unexplained. This sample comprises 300,000 to 400,000 clones, 85% to 90% of them detected only once. Jointly, the top ten make up about 7.3% of the sample. The specimen sequenced was peripheral blood. These TCRs come from a woman between 65 and 79 years old with COVID-19, enrolled during active disease.

This sequence joins TRBV5-4 and TRBJ2-7; maybe TRBD2 (5 bases). Trimming cost V 3 bases and J 0 bases, with 13 bases left between them. From germline, CDR1 is SGHNT and CDR2 YYREEE (reference sequence). The CDR3 runs to 15 residues. DNA for the CDR3: TGTGCCAGCAGCTCTGCGGGCCAGAACTCCTACGAGCAGTACTTC. Translated: CASSSAGQNSYEQYF.

This chain connects TRBV28 to TRBJ2-7, with TRBD1 identical over 8 bases. The CDR3 runs to 15 residues. With 1 base clipped from V and 0 bases from J, the junction kept 2 bases outside the gene matches. Germline V gene data show CDR1 as MDHEN and CDR2 as SYDVKM. The CDR3: CASSLSTGASYEQYF. The CDR3 DNA sequence: TGTGCCAGCAGTTTATCGACAGGGGCCTCCTACGAGCAGTACTTC.

The rearrangement joins TRBV5-1 to TRBJ1-1, with D possibly TRBD1 on 6 matching bases. CDR1 and CDR2 from the germline V gene are SGHRS and YFSETQ. Trimming stripped 4 bases from V and 5 bases from J, with 21 bases between. CDR3 length: 16 residues. The CDR3 DNA reads TGCGCCAGCAGCCCGACGACAGGTTTGGGGAAGACTGAAGCTTTCTTT. This gives the protein CASSPTTGLGKTEAFF. The complete variable domain, with remaining parts taken from reference TRBV5-1 and TRBJ1-1, reads KAGVTQTPRYLIKTRGQQVTLSCSPISGHRSVSWYQQTPGQGLQFLFEYFSETQRNKGNFPGRFSGRQFSNSRSEMNVSTLELGDSALYLCASSPTTGLGKTEAFFGQGTRLTVV.

The chain links TRBV28 to TRBJ1-2; D may be TRBD1 (6 bases). CDR1 is MDHEN, CDR2 SYDVKM, per germline. V gave up 10 bases and J gave up 3 bases, with 9 bases separating them. The CDR3 length is 11 residues. CDR3 DNA: TGTGCCACCGGACAGTACTATGGCTACACCTTC. This codes for CATGQYYGYTF.

V usage is TRBV6-2 or TRBV6-3 and J usage is TRBJ1-1; TRBD1 might be the D (5 bases). From germline, CDR1 is MNHEY and CDR2 SVGEGT. The germline V and J ends were trimmed by 4 bases and 3 bases, with 9 bases remaining between them. The CDR3 sequence is 13 residues long. The CDR3, as DNA: TGTGCCAGCAGTTCTTGGGGGGACACTGAAGCTTTCTTT. Its protein is CASSSWGDTEAFF.

The V and J genes are TRBV2 and TRBJ1-2; 7 bases fit TRBD1. The CDR3 contains 14 residues. With 10 bases clipped from V and 7 bases from J, the junction kept 15 bases outside the gene matches. The germline V gene encodes CDR1 SNHLY and CDR2 FYNNEI. Here the CDR3 reads CATRQAQGSGGYTF. The DNA for the CDR3 is TGTGCCACCAGGCAAGCACAGGGGTCTGGTGGCTACACCTTC.